Listed below are T cell receptor beta chains from one sample, sequenced in a study of cytomegalovirus exposure and HLA in healthy donors. Libraries were prepared by immunoSEQ multiplex PCR; TCRdb keeps only in-frame clonotypes and omits some of them. The sample carries about 71,000 clones, 85% to 95% recorded once. The sequenced sample was PBMCs. The receptor set was obtained from a woman under 30 in good health and CMV-seronegative. CDR3s include the opening cysteine and the closing phenylalanine or tryptophan. D genes are given only for firm matches. The size of a clone is reported for some rows only, either as once, few or many, or as a class for expanded clones.

cdr3_length: 18; v_call: TRBV7-3; j_call: TRBJ2-2; clone_size: once; d_call: TRBD2; cdr3_aa: CASPPGTSGGKNTGELFF; cdr3_nt: TGTGCCAGCCCACCCGGGACTAGCGGGGGGAAGAACACCGGGGAGCTGTTTTTT
cdr3_length: 15; v_call: TRBV4-3; j_call: TRBJ1-5; clone_size: .; d_call: .; cdr3_aa: CASSQDRLGEQPQHF; cdr3_nt: TGCGCCAGCAGCCAAGATAGGCTAGGGGAACAGCCCCAGCATTTT
cdr3_length: 14; v_call: TRBV5-4; j_call: TRBJ1-1; clone_size: once; d_call: .; cdr3_aa: CASSILGGGTEAFF; cdr3_nt: TGTGCCAGCAGCATCTTGGGCGGGGGGACTGAAGCTTTCTTT
cdr3_length: 14; v_call: TRBV7-2; j_call: TRBJ1-5; clone_size: .; d_call: TRBD1; cdr3_aa: CASSQGQGGQPQHF; cdr3_nt: TGTGCCAGCAGCCAAGGACAGGGGGGACAGCCCCAGCATTTT
cdr3_length: 15; v_call: TRBV9; j_call: TRBJ1-4; clone_size: once; d_call: .; cdr3_aa: CASSTGDPTNEKLFF; cdr3_nt: TGTGCCAGCAGCACCGGAGACCCAACTAATGAAAAACTGTTTTTT
cdr3_length: 15; v_call: TRBV9; j_call: TRBJ2-2; clone_size: .; d_call: TRBD1; cdr3_aa: CASSYNPTGAGELFF; cdr3_nt: TGTGCCAGCAGCTACAATCCGACAGGGGCCGGGGAGCTGTTTTTT
cdr3_length: 11; v_call: TRBV4-1; j_call: TRBJ1-1; clone_size: .; d_call: .; cdr3_aa: CASSPGQEAFF; cdr3_nt: TGCGCCAGCAGCCCTGGACAGGAAGCTTTCTTT
cdr3_length: 17; v_call: TRBV27; j_call: TRBJ2-3; clone_size: .; d_call: TRBD1; cdr3_aa: CASSTTGTGALTDTQYF; cdr3_nt: TGTGCCAGCAGCACTACCGGGACAGGGGCCCTCACAGATACGCAGTATTTT
cdr3_length: 15; v_call: TRBV2; j_call: TRBJ2-1; clone_size: .; d_call: .; cdr3_aa: CASSPDKSSYNEQFF; cdr3_nt: TGTGCCAGCAGTCCTGACAAGAGCTCCTACAATGAGCAGTTCTTC
cdr3_length: 13; v_call: TRBV9; j_call: TRBJ1-5; clone_size: .; d_call: .; cdr3_aa: CASSQQGNQPQHF; cdr3_nt: TGTGCCAGCAGTCAACAGGGAAATCAGCCCCAGCATTTT
cdr3_length: 14; v_call: TRBV5-1; j_call: TRBJ1-2; clone_size: .; d_call: .; cdr3_aa: CASSRGQNNYGYTF; cdr3_nt: TGCGCCAGCAGCCGTGGACAGAATAACTATGGCTACACCTTC
cdr3_length: 15; v_call: TRBV28; j_call: TRBJ2-7; clone_size: .; d_call: TRBD2; cdr3_aa: CASRESGRSSYEQYF; cdr3_nt: TGTGCCAGCAGAGAAAGCGGGAGGAGCTCCTACGAGCAGTACTTC
cdr3_length: 16; v_call: TRBV4-1; j_call: TRBJ2-7; clone_size: .; d_call: TRBD1; cdr3_aa: CASSRRDTGAHYEQYF; cdr3_nt: TGCGCCAGCAGCCGAAGAGACACAGGGGCTCACTACGAGCAGTACTTC
cdr3_length: 16; v_call: TRBV7-2; j_call: TRBJ2-1; clone_size: .; d_call: TRBD1; cdr3_aa: CASSLAAGTAYNEQFF; cdr3_nt: TGTGCCAGCAGCTTAGCAGCCGGGACAGCCTACAATGAGCAGTTCTTC
cdr3_length: 13; v_call: TRBV7-3; j_call: TRBJ2-2; clone_size: .; d_call: .; cdr3_aa: CASSFSGAGELFF; cdr3_nt: TGTGCCAGCAGCTTTTCGGGGGCCGGGGAGCTGTTTTTT
cdr3_length: 15; v_call: TRBV6-5; j_call: TRBJ2-7; clone_size: .; d_call: TRBD1; cdr3_aa: CASSHGQGGSYEQYF; cdr3_nt: TGTGCCAGCAGTCACGGACAGGGGGGCTCCTACGAGCAGTACTTC
cdr3_length: 17; v_call: TRBV7-9; j_call: TRBJ2-3; clone_size: .; d_call: TRBD2; cdr3_aa: CASGRTSGGLSTDTQYF; cdr3_nt: TGTGCCAGCGGGAGGACTAGCGGGGGGCTTAGCACAGATACGCAGTATTTT
cdr3_length: 14; v_call: TRBV14; j_call: TRBJ1-2; clone_size: .; d_call: .; cdr3_aa: CASSQVPGSYGYTF; cdr3_nt: TGTGCCAGCAGCCAAGTCCCAGGGTCCTATGGCTACACCTTC
cdr3_length: 13; v_call: TRBV28; j_call: TRBJ1-2; clone_size: .; d_call: .; cdr3_aa: CASSAPSRDGYTF; cdr3_nt: TGTGCCAGCAGTGCTCCCTCTCGGGATGGCTACACCTTC
cdr3_length: 18; v_call: TRBV11-2; j_call: TRBJ1-6; clone_size: .; d_call: TRBD1; cdr3_aa: CASSPDRASSSYNSPLHF; cdr3_nt: TGTGCCAGCAGTCCCGACAGGGCCTCGAGCTCCTATAATTCACCCCTCCACTTT
cdr3_length: 11; v_call: TRBV7-8; j_call: TRBJ1-1; clone_size: .; d_call: .; cdr3_aa: CATHPGTEAFF; cdr3_nt: TGTGCCACCCATCCAGGGACTGAAGCTTTCTTT
cdr3_length: 15; v_call: TRBV6-5; j_call: TRBJ2-7; clone_size: .; d_call: TRBD2; cdr3_aa: CASSSGAGDMYEQYF; cdr3_nt: TGTGCCAGCAGTTCCGGGGCGGGGGATATGTACGAGCAGTACTTC
cdr3_length: 14; v_call: TRBV27; j_call: TRBJ2-7; clone_size: .; d_call: TRBD1; cdr3_aa: CASSTTGGNYEQYF; cdr3_nt: TGTGCCAGCAGTACGACAGGGGGTAACTACGAGCAGTACTTC
cdr3_length: 19; v_call: TRBV13; j_call: TRBJ2-3; clone_size: few; d_call: TRBD2; cdr3_aa: CASSSTGLAGAGGTDTQYF; cdr3_nt: TGTGCCAGCAGCTCTACGGGACTAGCGGGGGCCGGTGGCACAGATACGCAGTATTTT
cdr3_length: 15; v_call: TRBV11-1; j_call: TRBJ2-1; clone_size: once; d_call: .; cdr3_aa: CASSLRTALYNEQFF; cdr3_nt: TGTGCCAGCAGCTTGAGGACAGCCCTTTACAATGAGCAGTTCTTC
cdr3_length: 13; v_call: TRBV6-6; j_call: TRBJ1-3; clone_size: .; d_call: .; cdr3_aa: CASSYSGGGIIYF; cdr3_nt: TGTGCCAGCAGTTACTCCGGCGGAGGGATTATATATTTT
cdr3_length: 14; v_call: TRBV5-6; j_call: TRBJ1-5; clone_size: few; d_call: TRBD1; cdr3_aa: CASSETGRNQPQHF; cdr3_nt: TGTGCCAGCAGCGAGACAGGGCGCAATCAGCCCCAGCATTTT
cdr3_length: 15; v_call: TRBV10-3; j_call: TRBJ2-2; clone_size: .; d_call: TRBD1; cdr3_aa: CAISMGQTNTGELFF; cdr3_nt: TGTGCCATCAGTATGGGACAGACGAACACCGGGGAGCTGTTTTTT
cdr3_length: 14; v_call: TRBV11-2; j_call: TRBJ2-1; clone_size: .; d_call: TRBD1; cdr3_aa: CASSQDRVGNEQFF; cdr3_nt: TGTGCCAGCAGCCAGGACAGGGTTGGCAATGAGCAGTTCTTC
cdr3_length: 17; v_call: TRBV28; j_call: TRBJ2-7; clone_size: .; d_call: TRBD2; cdr3_aa: CASSLAWLAGAYYEQYF; cdr3_nt: TGTGCCAGCAGTTTGGCCTGGCTAGCGGGAGCGTACTACGAGCAGTACTTC
cdr3_length: 14; v_call: TRBV6-4; j_call: TRBJ2-7; clone_size: .; d_call: TRBD1; cdr3_aa: CASSDRQGPYEQYF; cdr3_nt: TGTGCCAGCAGTGACCGACAGGGGCCCTACGAGCAGTACTTC
cdr3_length: 13; v_call: TRBV30; j_call: TRBJ2-3; clone_size: .; d_call: .; cdr3_aa: CAWSVRGTDTQYF; cdr3_nt: TGTGCCTGGAGTGTTCGGGGCACAGATACGCAGTATTTT
cdr3_length: 16; v_call: TRBV5-4; j_call: TRBJ2-5; clone_size: .; d_call: .; cdr3_aa: CASSLVSGWGQETQYF; cdr3_nt: TGTGCCAGCAGCTTGGTCTCAGGGTGGGGACAAGAGACCCAGTACTTC
cdr3_length: 16; v_call: TRBV11-3; j_call: TRBJ2-1; clone_size: once; d_call: .; cdr3_aa: CASSLDLRTPYNEQFF; cdr3_nt: TGTGCCAGCAGCTTAGATCTGAGAACCCCCTACAATGAGCAGTTCTTC
cdr3_length: 17; v_call: TRBV18; j_call: TRBJ1-6; clone_size: .; d_call: .; cdr3_aa: CASSLNRVEGGNSPLHF; cdr3_nt: TGTGCCAGCTCACTTAACAGGGTCGAAGGGGGTAATTCACCCCTCCACTTT
cdr3_length: 13; v_call: TRBV30; j_call: TRBJ2-1; clone_size: .; d_call: .; cdr3_aa: CAWSNLDYNEQFF; cdr3_nt: TGTGCCTGGAGTAACCTAGATTACAATGAGCAGTTCTTC
cdr3_length: 14; v_call: TRBV10-3; j_call: TRBJ2-1; clone_size: .; d_call: TRBD1; cdr3_aa: CASKPGQGGNEQFF; cdr3_nt: TGTGCCTCAAAACCGGGACAGGGAGGTAATGAGCAGTTCTTC
cdr3_length: 14; v_call: TRBV6-5; j_call: TRBJ2-5; clone_size: .; d_call: .; cdr3_aa: CASSSPEGAKTQYF; cdr3_nt: TGTGCCAGCAGTTCCCCGGAGGGGGCGAAGACCCAGTACTTC
cdr3_length: 17; v_call: TRBV6-1; j_call: TRBJ1-2; clone_size: .; d_call: .; cdr3_aa: CASSDLQSGRSNYGYTF; cdr3_nt: TGTGCCAGCAGTGACCTCCAGTCAGGTCGATCTAACTATGGCTACACCTTC
cdr3_length: 15; v_call: TRBV6-1; j_call: TRBJ2-6; clone_size: .; d_call: .; cdr3_aa: CASSEQATGANVLTF; cdr3_nt: TGTGCCAGCAGTGAACAGGCAACTGGGGCCAACGTCCTGACTTTC
cdr3_length: 15; v_call: TRBV6-4; j_call: TRBJ2-1; clone_size: .; d_call: TRBD2; cdr3_aa: CASSETGGDYNEQFF; cdr3_nt: TGTGCCAGCAGTGAAACCGGGGGGGACTACAATGAGCAGTTCTTC
cdr3_length: 14; v_call: TRBV7-2; j_call: TRBJ2-3; clone_size: .; d_call: TRBD2; cdr3_aa: CASSRGGAADTQYF; cdr3_nt: TGTGCCAGCAGTCGCGGGGGGGCAGCAGATACGCAGTATTTT
cdr3_length: 12; v_call: TRBV30; j_call: TRBJ2-7; clone_size: .; d_call: .; cdr3_aa: CAWTTGGHEQYF; cdr3_nt: TGTGCCTGGACGACAGGTGGCCACGAGCAGTACTTC
cdr3_length: 14; v_call: TRBV29-1; j_call: TRBJ1-3; clone_size: .; d_call: TRBD1; cdr3_aa: CSVETTGPGNTIYF; cdr3_nt: TGCAGCGTTGAGACGACAGGGCCGGGAAACACCATATATTTT
cdr3_length: 15; v_call: TRBV6-1; j_call: TRBJ2-2; clone_size: .; d_call: TRBD2; cdr3_aa: CASSEASGGAGELFF; cdr3_nt: TGTGCCAGCAGTGAAGCTAGCGGGGGGGCCGGGGAGCTGTTTTTT
cdr3_length: 16; v_call: TRBV5-8; j_call: TRBJ2-5; clone_size: .; d_call: TRBD2; cdr3_aa: CASSRGLAGGQETQYF; cdr3_nt: TGTGCCAGCAGCCGCGGACTAGCGGGGGGGCAAGAGACCCAGTACTTC
cdr3_length: 13; v_call: TRBV19; j_call: TRBJ1-1; clone_size: .; d_call: .; cdr3_aa: CATSTQVNTEAFF; cdr3_nt: TGTGCCACCTCGACCCAGGTGAACACTGAAGCTTTCTTT
cdr3_length: 16; v_call: TRBV18; j_call: TRBJ2-7; clone_size: .; d_call: .; cdr3_aa: CASSPRLRTPDYEQYF; cdr3_nt: TGTGCCAGCTCACCACGTCTTCGGACACCGGACTACGAGCAGTACTTC